This TCR beta chain was documented in a study of radiotherapy plus CTLA-4 blockade in lung cancer. The overall study: Objective response rate was over 15%; disease control rate, approximately 28%.

The study, taken as a whole, reports: Researchers report tumor-derived TCR clones expanding in blood after radiotherapy plus ipilimumab. Early blood T cell clone dynamics reportedly forecast response best, with interferon-beta.

Clones were sequenced by immunoSEQ multiplex PCR, and TCRdb holds only the in-frame ones, with some missing. This sample yields roughly 90,000 clones, of which under 80% are seen a single time; 4% belongs to the top ten. Germline CDR1 MDHEN, CDR2 SYDVKM. V lost 3 bases, J lost 1 base, and 3 bases lay in between. This CDR3 contains 12 residues. Each patient with chemo-refractory metastatic non-small-cell lung cancer was treated with focal radiation plus CTLA-4 blockade using ipilimumab. In regard to this clone: Its antigen is undetermined.

The source of this sequence is a human donor with non-small cell lung cancer who had a partial response to radiotherapy plus ipilimumab. Some clones in this sample may be carry-over from other donors' samples. The sample in question was peripheral blood, obtained from a patient treated with radiotherapy plus ipilimumab. J is TRBJ1-1 and V is TRBV28, with unresolved D. The CDR3: CASSLRNTEAFF. For the CDR3, the DNA is TGTGCCAGCAGTTTGAGGAACACTGAAGCTTTCTTT.